The next 20 T cell receptor beta chains were all read from a single sample in a study of CD8+ T cells in alopecia areata. Treatment noted: oral pan-JAK inhibitor, 5-10 mg twice daily. After isolation, RNA underwent reverse transcription to generate cDNA as the sequencing template. TCRdb keeps only in-frame clones here, not all; method: immunoSEQ multiplex PCR. The table shows 110,000 to 150,000 clones, with around 86% occurring only once. Sequenced material: CD8+ T cells sorted from blood, taken at week 4, from a patient treated with tofacitinib. These receptor sequences come from a human donor with alopecia areata.

The V and J genes are TRBV29-1 and TRBJ2-7; TRBD2 matches 10 bases. With 7 bases clipped from V and 1 base from J, the junction kept 7 bases outside the gene matches. CDR1 SQVTM and CDR2 ANQGSEA come from the germline V gene. The CDR3 has 14 amino acids. The DNA of the CDR3 is TGCAGCGGTTTAGCGGGGGGCCTTTCCTACGAGCAGTACTTC. It is translated as CSGLAGGLSYEQYF.

Only one count was recorded for this clone. J is TRBJ2-3 and V is TRBV10-1, with D unresolved. Germline V gene data show CDR1 as WNHNN and CDR2 as SYGVQD (reference sequence). V was pared by 2 bases and J by 6 bases, with 6 bases between. This CDR3 spans 12 amino acids. As DNA, the CDR3 is TGCGCCAGCAGTGAGAGTGGGGATACGCAGTATTTT. It codes for CASSESGDTQYF.

The gene calls are TRBV19 and TRBJ1-3; D remains ambiguous. The CDR3 has 13 residues. V was pared by 10 bases and J by 0 bases, with 10 bases between. Germline V gene data show CDR1 as LNHDA and CDR2 as SQIVND (reference sequence). In DNA form, the CDR3 reads TGTGCCATCGCACCGAGCTCTGGAAACACCATATATTTT. Its translation: CAIAPSSGNTIYF.

The gene calls are TRBV7-8 and TRBJ2-3; TRBD2 matches at 10 bases. Germline V gene lookup returns CDR1 SGHVS and CDR2 FQNEAQ. J lost 0 bases, V lost 1 base, and 1 base had no gene match. The CDR3 length is 16 residues. DNA for the CDR3: TGTGCCAGCAGCTTAGTACTAGCGGGGAGCACAGATACGCAGTATTTT. Translated, it gives CASSLVLAGSTDTQYF. Drawing the rest from reference TRBV7-8 and TRBJ2-3, the complete variable domain is GAGVSQSPRYKVAKRGQDVALRCDPISGHVSLFWYQQALGQGPEFLTYFQNEAQLDKSGLPSDRFFAERPEGSVSTLKIQRTQQEDSAVYLCASSLVLAGSTDTQYFGPGTRLTVL.

The CDR3 DNA reads TGCAGCGTTTTGCAGGACAATGAAGCTTTCTTT. It translates to CSVLQDNEAFF. The chain couples TRBV29-1 to TRBJ1-1, with D maybe TRBD1 (5 bases). Trimming took off 5 bases at V and 7 bases at J, with 11 bases between the two ends. CDR3 size: 11 residues. Per germline, CDR1 SQVTM and CDR2 ANQGSEA. Full variable domain (rest looked up from reference TRBV29-1 and TRBJ1-1): SAVISQKPSRDICQRGTSLTIQCQVDSQVTMMFWYRQQPGQSLTLIATANQGSEATYESGFVIDKFPISRPNLTFSTLTVSNMSPEDSSIYLCSVLQDNEAFFGQGTRLTVV.

The chain recombines TRBV15 with TRBJ2-3, with 9 bases lining up with TRBD2. The CDR3 is made up of 17 amino acids. CDR1 is LNHNV and CDR2 is YYDKDF in the germline V gene (reference sequence). Trimming removed 0 bases from V and 6 bases from J; junction bases left unmatched: 10. CDR3 nucleotide sequence: TGTGCCACCAGCAGAGACCTGAGCGCGGGAGGGTCGGATACGCAGTATTTT. This gives the protein CATSRDLSAGGSDTQYF.

This clone was seen once. V and J are TRBV6-1 and TRBJ2-1, with no clear D. V dropped 8 bases and J dropped 8 bases, with 10 bases sitting between them. The CDR3 sequence is 11 residues long. Germline CDR1 MNHNS, CDR2 SASEGT. CDR3 protein: CASFLGYEQFF. DNA of the CDR3: TGTGCCAGCTTCCTGGGGTATGAGCAGTTCTTC.

Comment on this clone: This CDR3 is also generated by other DNA sequences in the sample. V and J are TRBV2 and TRBJ2-1, with D unclear. From germline, CDR1 is SNHLY and CDR2 FYNNEI. V lost 4 bases and J 8 bases, leaving 3 bases between the germline ends. This CDR3 has 10 amino acids. The CDR3 sequence is CASSGYEQFF. DNA of the CDR3: TGTGCCAGCAGTGGCTATGAGCAGTTCTTC.

The V and J genes are TRBV2 and TRBJ1-2, with D tentatively TRBD1 (6 bases). Germline CDR1 SNHLY, CDR2 FYNNEI. V shed 7 bases and J shed 4 bases, with 10 bases lying between them. The CDR3 has 12 residues. The CDR3 DNA follows: TGTGCCAGCATTGACAGGCCCTATGGCTACACCTTC. Its translation: CASIDRPYGYTF.

This chain joins TRBV9 and TRBJ2-7; 14 bases line up with TRBD2. CDR1 SGDLS and CDR2 YYNGEE come from the germline V gene. The CDR3 runs 15 residues. V lost 2 bases, J lost 2 bases, and 0 bases stayed unmatched. CDR3 protein: CASSVTSGGAYEQYF. The CDR3 region has the DNA TGTGCCAGCAGCGTGACTAGCGGGGGGGCCTACGAGCAGTACTTC.

V is TRBV11-1 and J is TRBJ1-1; possibly TRBD1 for D (6 bases). The germline CDR1 and CDR2 sequences are SGHAT and FQDESV (reference sequence). V was shortened by 3 bases and J by 8 bases, with 13 bases between the two germline ends. The CDR3 runs to 13 residues. CDR3 coding DNA: TGTGCCAGCAGCTTTAGTGATGGGACAGAAGCTTTCTTT. Amino acids: CASSFSDGTEAFF.

This clone occurred once. The rearrangement joins TRBV6-1 to TRBJ1-5; tentatively, D is TRBD1 (6 bases). Germline CDR1 reads MNHNS; CDR2 reads SASEGT. The CDR3 sequence is 15 residues long. V was cut by 7 bases and J by 0 bases, with 13 bases left in between. CDR3 sequence reads: CASTRTEYSNQPQHF. The CDR3 DNA follows: TGTGCCAGCACTAGGACAGAGTATAGCAATCAGCCCCAGCATTTT.

The gene calls are TRBV7-9 and TRBJ1-2; tentative D call: TRBD1 (5 bases). Germline loops: CDR1 SEHNR, CDR2 FQNEAQ (reference sequence). Trimming removed 3 bases at V and 5 bases at J, with 7 bases between. There are 12 residues in the CDR3. The DNA of the CDR3 is TGTGCCAGCAGCTTGGGGGAATATGGCTACACCTTC. It yields the protein CASSLGEYGYTF.

The chain is built from TRBV23-1 and TRBJ2-7, with a possible D match to TRBD1 (5 bases). TRBV23-1 is an ORF for which the function is uncertain. Trimming removed 1 base from V and 3 bases from J, with 13 bases in between. The CDR3 is made up of 15 amino acids. The CDR3 is CASSQLAGSFYEQYF. DNA of the CDR3: TGCGCCAGCAGTCAATTGGCAGGGTCTTTCTACGAGCAGTACTTC.

Points on this clone: Relative to the germline gene, one junction end is altered; a read error may explain this. Other nucleotide sequences from this sample produce the same CDR3. The chain carries TRBV27 and TRBJ2-3, with D uncertain. CDR3 size: 11 residues. The germline CDR1 and CDR2 sequences are MNHEY and SMNVEV (reference sequence). As DNA, the CDR3 is TGTGCCAGCAGTTTAGGAGATACGCAGTATTTC. It codes for CASSLGDTQYF.

J is TRBJ2-3 and V is TRBV9, with a possible D match to TRBD2 (6 bases). Trimming took off 2 bases at V and 0 bases at J, with 7 bases between the two ends. The V gene's germline CDR1 is SGDLS and CDR2 YYNGEE. This CDR3 comprises 14 residues. CDR3 sequence: CASSVGTSTDTQYF. In nucleotides, the CDR3 is TGTGCCAGCAGCGTGGGGACTAGCACAGATACGCAGTATTTT.

With respect to this clone: Distinct nucleotide sequences in the sample also encode this CDR3. V usage is TRBV2 and J usage is TRBJ2-3, with D uncertain. The CDR3 is 11 residues long. CDR1 and CDR2 from the germline V gene are SNHLY and FYNNEI. The V end lost 4 bases, the J end lost 5 bases, and 4 bases lay between the germline ends. The CDR3 loop reads CASSGGDTQYF. For the CDR3, the DNA is TGTGCCAGCAGTGGTGGAGATACGCAGTATTTT. The variable domain in full, with the rest retrieved from reference TRBV2 and TRBJ2-3, is EPEVTQTPSHQVTQMGQEVILRCVPISNHLYFYWYRQILGQKVEFLVSFYNNEISEKSEIFDDQFSVERPDGSNFTLKIRSTKLEDSAMYFCASSGGDTQYFGPGTRLTVL.

The chain carries TRBV27 and TRBJ2-7, with a weak D call TRBD1 (6 bases). From germline, CDR1 is MNHEY and CDR2 SMNVEV (reference sequence). The CDR3 totals 13 residues. V was shortened by 3 bases and J by 4 bases, with 10 bases between the two germline ends. The CDR3 DNA reads TGTGCCAGCAGTTTTGGGACACGTTACGAGCAGTACTTC. This gives the protein CASSFGTRYEQYF.

The chain carries TRBV6-5 and TRBJ2-3; 12 bases are a match to TRBD1. The CDR3 sequence is 14 residues long. The V gene's germline CDR1 is MNHEY and CDR2 SVGAGI. With 6 bases clipped from V and 6 bases from J, the junction kept 4 bases outside the gene matches. Here the CDR3 reads CASSSGQGADTQYF. The CDR3 nucleotides read TGTGCCAGCAGCTCGGGACAGGGGGCGGATACGCAGTATTTT.

This clone was seen once. The rearrangement joins TRBV6-5 to TRBJ2-7; 11 positions agree with TRBD2. Losses at the gene ends were 4 bases for V and 2 bases for J; bases not matched to a gene: 7. Germline V gene sequence: CDR1 MNHEY, CDR2 SVGAGI. The CDR3 runs 16 residues. The CDR3 loop is CASSWGTSGFAYEQYF. CDR3 bases: TGTGCCAGCAGTTGGGGGACTAGCGGATTCGCCTACGAGCAGTACTTC.